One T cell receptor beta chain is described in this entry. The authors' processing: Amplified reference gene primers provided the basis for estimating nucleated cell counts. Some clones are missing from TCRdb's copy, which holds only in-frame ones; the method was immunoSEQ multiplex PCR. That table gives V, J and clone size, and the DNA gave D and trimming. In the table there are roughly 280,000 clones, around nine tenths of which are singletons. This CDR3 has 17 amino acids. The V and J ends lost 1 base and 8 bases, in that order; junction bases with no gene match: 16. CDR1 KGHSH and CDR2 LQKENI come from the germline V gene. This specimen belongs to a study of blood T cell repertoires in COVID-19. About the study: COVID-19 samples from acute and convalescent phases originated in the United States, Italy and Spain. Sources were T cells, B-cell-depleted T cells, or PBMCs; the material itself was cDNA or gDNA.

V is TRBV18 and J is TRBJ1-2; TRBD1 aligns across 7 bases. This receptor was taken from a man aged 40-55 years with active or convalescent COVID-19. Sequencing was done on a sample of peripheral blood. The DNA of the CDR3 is TGTGCCAGCTCACCACGTGTCGGAGGGGGCGTAGAGTTCGGCTACACCTTC. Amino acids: CASSPRVGGGVEFGYTF.